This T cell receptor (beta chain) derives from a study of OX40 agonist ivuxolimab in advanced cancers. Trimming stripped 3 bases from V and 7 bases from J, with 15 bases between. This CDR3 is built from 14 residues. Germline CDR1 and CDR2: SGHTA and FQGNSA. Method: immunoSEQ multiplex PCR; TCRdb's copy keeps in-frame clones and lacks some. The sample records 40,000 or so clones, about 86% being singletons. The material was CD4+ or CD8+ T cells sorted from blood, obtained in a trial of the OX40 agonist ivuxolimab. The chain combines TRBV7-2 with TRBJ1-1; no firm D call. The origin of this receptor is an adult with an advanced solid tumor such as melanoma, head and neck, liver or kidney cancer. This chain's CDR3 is CASSFIRGEGEAFF. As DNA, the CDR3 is TGTGCCAGCAGCTTTATTCGGGGAGAGGGTGAAGCTTTCTTT.